A single sample is the source of the 14 T cell receptor beta chains below, sequenced in a study of ipilimumab plus nivolumab after autologous stem cell transplantation. Assay used: immunoSEQ multiplex PCR; TCRdb lists only in-frame clones, some missing. The table records about 10,000 clones, less than 80% of them present only once. The sequenced sample was PBMCs, obtained in a trial of ipilimumab plus nivolumab as post-transplant consolidation. These receptors all come from a male donor with diffuse large B-cell lymphoma.

This chain connects TRBV5-4 to TRBJ2-7, with 7 bases identical to TRBD1. Looked up from germline, CDR1 is SGHNT and CDR2 is YYREEE (reference sequence). Trimming removed 4 bases from V and 0 bases from J; junction bases left unmatched: 10. The CDR3 length is 16 residues. CDR3 nucleotides: TGTGCCAGCAGCCCCGGTGGGACAGCCCTCTCCTACGAGCAGTACTTC. Encoded protein: CASSPGGTALSYEQYF.

This chain uses TRBV7-2 with TRBJ1-1; D remains unclear. This CDR3 comprises 13 residues. CDR1 is SGHTA and CDR2 is FQGNSA in the germline V gene. With 0 bases removed from V and 11 bases from J, the gap between germline ends came to 13 bases. The CDR3 reads CASSLAPAGGAFF. The CDR3 nucleotides are TGTGCCAGCAGCTTAGCCCCCGCGGGTGGGGCTTTCTTT.

This chain links TRBV6-5 with TRBJ2-3; D unclear. CDR3 length equals 13 residues. Trimming removed 6 bases from V and 5 bases from J, with 12 bases in between. Germline V gene data show CDR1 as MNHEY and CDR2 as SVGAGI. CDR3 sequence (DNA): TGTGCCAGCAGCCGATTTCCGCGAGATACGCAGTATTTT. Its protein is CASSRFPRDTQYF.

The genes are TRBV7-9 and TRBJ1-6; D call uncertain. The germline V and J ends were trimmed by 2 bases and 9 bases, with 8 bases remaining between them. Looked up from germline, CDR1 is SEHNR and CDR2 is FQNEAQ (reference sequence). The CDR3 has 13 residues. For the CDR3, the DNA is TGTGCCAGCAGCTTATCAGCCCTTTCACCCCTCCACTTT. It codes for CASSLSALSPLHF.

The gene calls are TRBV6-5 and TRBJ2-1; 8 bases align to TRBD2. This CDR3 comprises 15 residues. Germline V gene lookup returns CDR1 MNHEY and CDR2 SVGAGI. After removal of 5 bases from V and 5 bases from J, the junction contained 8 bases not matched to a gene. As DNA, the CDR3 is TGTGCCAGCAGTCTTCCCGGGACTAGACACAATGAGCAGTTCTTC. It codes for CASSLPGTRHNEQFF.

The rearrangement uses TRBV7-2 and TRBJ2-7; 9 nucleotides align to TRBD1. J was trimmed by 3 bases and V by 4 bases; bases with no gene match: 4. This CDR3 region has 14 residues. CDR1 is SGHTA, CDR2 FQGNSA, per germline. The CDR3 sequence is CASSWGQGNYEQYF. CDR3 in DNA: TGTGCCAGCAGCTGGGGACAGGGAAACTACGAGCAGTACTTC.

The chain carries TRBV9 and TRBJ2-3; 7 bases fit TRBD2. Germline V gene sequence: CDR1 SGDLS, CDR2 YYNGEE. CDR3 length equals 16 residues. Losses at the gene ends were 0 bases for V and 2 bases for J; bases not matched to a gene: 6. CDR3 sequence (DNA): TGTGCCAGCAGCGTAGGTTTAGCGGGCTACACAGATACGCAGTATTTT. Its protein product is CASSVGLAGYTDTQYF.

The V call is TRBV29-1, the J call TRBJ1-4; D ambiguous. The CDR3 is 13 amino acids. Germline lookup yields CDR1 SQVTM and CDR2 ANQGSEA. V was trimmed by 4 bases and J by 2 bases, leaving 8 bases between them. As DNA, the CDR3 is TGCAGCGTTGTGCGTAGCACTAATGAAAAACTGTTTTTT. Translated: CSVVRSTNEKLFF.

The rearrangement uses TRBV7-9 and TRBJ1-2; 10 nucleotides line up with TRBD1. The CDR3 is 14 residues long. V dropped 2 bases and J dropped 6; count of bases not matched to a gene: 3. From germline, CDR1 is SEHNR and CDR2 FQNEAQ (reference sequence). The CDR3 reads CASSLRQGADGYTF. As DNA, the CDR3 is TGTGCCAGCAGCTTACGACAGGGGGCAGATGGCTACACCTTC.

The V gene is TRBV7-2, the J gene TRBJ1-5; 8 bases fit TRBD1. CDR1 SGHTA and CDR2 FQGNSA come from the germline V gene. The CDR3 runs 13 residues. V lost 5 bases and J lost 6; bases outside the gene matches: 3. CDR3: CASSPQGGQPQHF. CDR3 DNA: TGTGCCAGCAGCCCACAGGGGGGTCAGCCCCAGCATTTT.

The V call is TRBV5-4, the J call TRBJ2-1; D possibly corresponds to TRBD2 (6 bases). The CDR3 runs 16 residues. The V gene lost 3 bases and the J gene lost 6 bases, with 19 bases spanning the gap. Germline assignment: CDR1 SGHNT and CDR2 YYREEE (reference sequence). In nucleotides, the CDR3 is TGTGCCAGCAGCTCCTCTAGCGAGTGGGTTCTCAATGAGCAGTTCTTC. This encodes CASSSSSEWVLNEQFF.

This clone was detected a few times. This rearrangement joins TRBV4-1 to TRBJ1-3; TRBD1 is a possible D gene (5 bases). Between the trimmed V and J ends, which lost 4 bases and 8 bases, there was a span of 18 bases. The CDR3 spans 15 residues. Per germline, CDR1 MGHRA and CDR2 YSYEKL. The CDR3 reads CASSRPGRGEDTIYF. DNA for the CDR3: TGCGCCAGCAGCCGACCCGGCCGGGGCGAAGACACCATATATTTT.

V and J are TRBV7-3 and TRBJ2-7, with unresolved D. Trimming stripped 1 base from V and 0 bases from J, with 10 bases between. CDR3 size: 15 residues. Germline CDR1 is SGHTA and CDR2 is FQGTGA. In nucleotides, the CDR3 is TGTGCCAGCAGCTTAAGTCAAGGGTCCTCCTACGAGCAGTACTTC. Translating gives CASSLSQGSSYEQYF.

The gene calls are TRBV5-1 and TRBJ2-2; no clear D gene. Per the germline V gene, CDR1 is SGHRS and CDR2 is YFSETQ. The CDR3 loop spans 15 amino acids. The V gene lost 2 bases and the J gene lost 3 bases, with 11 bases spanning the gap. CDR3 coding DNA: TGCGCCAGCAGCTTAGGTAACAGTTACACCGGGGAGCTGTTTTTT. This gives the protein CASSLGNSYTGELFF.